These T cell receptor beta chains were read from a single sample in a study of cytomegalovirus exposure and HLA in healthy donors. Repertoires were generated with immunoSEQ multiplex PCR, while TCRdb's copy carries only in-frame clones and drops some. The table records more than 100,000 clones, around four fifths of them present only once. Sequencing was performed on PBMCs. Receptors were obtained from a woman aged 35 to 49 in good health and CMV-seronegative. The CDR3 runs from the conserved cysteine through the conserved F or W. D genes are given only for firm matches. Size tells how often a clone was seen (once, few, many) or the class of an expanded clone, and some rows leave it out.

j_gene,d_gene,abundance,v_gene,CDR3nt,CDR3aa
TRBJ2-2,TRBD2,few,TRBV4-3,TGCGCCAGCAGCCAAGATCGACTAGCGGGAGGTGCAACCGGGGAGCTGTTTTTT,CASSQDRLAGGATGELFF
TRBJ2-7,TRBD1,-,TRBV4-3,TGCGCCAGCGGCCGGGACAGGAGCTACGAGCAGTACTTC,CASGRDRSYEQYF
TRBJ1-1,TRBD1,many,TRBV29-1,TGCAGCGTTGACGGGACAGGTTTAGGTACTGAAGCTTTCTTT,CSVDGTGLGTEAFF
TRBJ1-2,-,-,TRBV19,TGTGCCAGTAGTATAGACGCACAGGGCGCATACTATGGCTACACCTTC,CASSIDAQGAYYGYTF
TRBJ1-2,-,once,TRBV4-1,TGCGCCAGCAGCCATCCGGGCTATGGCTACACCTTC,CASSHPGYGYTF
TRBJ2-1,TRBD2,-,TRBV4-1,TGCGCCAGCAGCCAAACGAGACTAGCGGGAGGAAATGAGCAGTTCTTC,CASSQTRLAGGNEQFF
TRBJ2-7,-,-,TRBV9,TGTGCCAGCAGCCCATCGGGACTCATCTACGAGCAGTACTTC,CASSPSGLIYEQYF
TRBJ2-1,-,-,TRBV7-3,TGTGCCAGCAGCTTATCGTTGGTGGCCGACAATGAGCAGTTCTTC,CASSLSLVADNEQFF
TRBJ1-5,TRBD1,few,TRBV7-2,TGTGCCAGCAGCATACAGGGGGCGGGCGCGTATCAGCCCCAGCATTTT,CASSIQGAGAYQPQHF
TRBJ2-7,TRBD2,-,TRBV6-5,TGTGCCAGCAGTGCCACCCGGGAGGTGAACTACGAGCAGTACTTC,CASSATREVNYEQYF
TRBJ2-3,TRBD2,-,TRBV4-2,TGTGCCAGCAGCCAAGACCTAGCGGGAACTCCTGCGCAGTATTTT,CASSQDLAGTPAQYF
TRBJ1-5,-,-,TRBV27,TGTGCCAGCAGTTTGTCAGGGGCCAATCAGCCCCAGCATTTT,CASSLSGANQPQHF
TRBJ2-3,TRBD2,-,TRBV6-4,TGTGCCAGCAGTCCTAGCGGGGGCACAGATACGCAGTATTTT,CASSPSGGTDTQYF
TRBJ2-5,-,few,TRBV5-1,TGCGCCAGCACCCCTGGAGGGGGGGTGGAGACCCAGTACTTC,CASTPGGGVETQYF
TRBJ2-3,TRBD1,-,TRBV5-1,TGCGCCAGCAGCCAATCAGGACAGGTCACAGATACGCAGTATTTT,CASSQSGQVTDTQYF
TRBJ1-6,TRBD1,-,TRBV28,TGTGCCTCCCGGACAGGTGGCCCCAATTCACCCCTCCACTTT,CASRTGGPNSPLHF
TRBJ1-2,TRBD1,-,TRBV7-2,TGTGCCAGCAGCTTTAGCCAGGGGGCACAGAACTATGGCTACACCTTC,CASSFSQGAQNYGYTF
TRBJ2-3,-,-,TRBV9,TGTGCCAGCAGCGTAGAAACAGGAACAGATACGCAGTATTTT,CASSVETGTDTQYF
TRBJ1-1,-,-,TRBV6-4,TGTGCCAGCAGAAGGGGACATGTGGGGGTAGACACTGAAGCTTTCTTT,CASRRGHVGVDTEAFF
TRBJ2-5,TRBD2,-,TRBV2,TGTGCCAGCAGTAGGACTAGCGGGGGGGATACGACCCAGTACTTC,CASSRTSGGDTTQYF
TRBJ2-7,-,-,TRBV25-1,TGTGCCAGCAGGACAGCGAGCTCCTACGAGCAGTACTTC,CASRTASSYEQYF
TRBJ1-1,-,-,TRBV28,TGTGCCAGCAGTTTCCGCTTCCGGACTGAAGCTTTCTTT,CASSFRFRTEAFF
TRBJ2-1,TRBD2,once,TRBV4-3,TGCGCCAGCAGCCAACTGCCCAGGGCGGGGGGGGGAAATGAGCAGTTCTTC,CASSQLPRAGGGNEQFF
TRBJ2-5,-,-,TRBV7-9,TGTGCCAGCAGCCAGACAGACAGGCAAGAGACCCAGTACTTC,CASSQTDRQETQYF
TRBJ2-6,TRBD1,-,TRBV7-3,TGTGCCAGCAGTTTAGAAGGGGGCTCGGGGGCCAACGTCCTGACTTTC,CASSLEGGSGANVLTF
TRBJ1-2,-,-,TRBV6-5,TGTGCCAGCTCTATTGTGTGGGGCTACACCTTC,CASSIVWGYTF
TRBJ2-3,-,-,TRBV29-1,TGCAGCGTACGGCAGGGCGTCGCAACTAGCACAGATACGCAGTATTTT,CSVRQGVATSTDTQYF
TRBJ1-5,-,-,TRBV28,TGTGCCAGCAGTCCAAGCGGGGGCGCCGGACAGCCCCAGCATTTT,CASSPSGGAGQPQHF
TRBJ1-3,-,-,TRBV28,TGTGCCAGCAGTCTGGGCCGAATCGAAAACACCATATATTTT,CASSLGRIENTIYF
TRBJ2-1,TRBD2,-,TRBV10-3,TGTGCCATCAGGAGTAGCGGGGGGGGGTACAATGAGCAGTTCTTC,CAIRSSGGGYNEQFF
TRBJ2-3,-,few,TRBV5-1,TGCGCCAGCAGCTCGACAGATACGCAGTATTTT,CASSSTDTQYF
TRBJ2-5,-,once,TRBV7-9,TGTTCCAGCAGCTCCCATGGGGGCGCAGAGACCCAGTACTTC,CSSSSHGGAETQYF
TRBJ2-5,-,few,TRBV7-6,TGTGCCAGCAGCTTAAACAGCCAGCTTGGAGAGACCCAGTACTTC,CASSLNSQLGETQYF
TRBJ2-7,TRBD2,-,TRBV27,TGTGCCAGCAGCAACCGGGACTACGCCTACGAGCAGTACTTC,CASSNRDYAYEQYF
TRBJ1-4,-,-,TRBV5-6,TGTGCCAGCAGCTTGCGGACAGCATTCGAAAAACTGTTTTTT,CASSLRTAFEKLFF
TRBJ2-2,-,-,TRBV2,TGTGCCAGCAGTTCTTACAGAGAGAACACCGGGGAGCTGTTTTTT,CASSSYRENTGELFF
TRBJ2-7,-,-,TRBV5-4,TGTGCCAGCAGCCTCCTCGGCTCCTACGAGCAGTACTTC,CASSLLGSYEQYF